A selection of T cell receptor delta chains follows, all from one sample in a study of Vδ1+ human thymocytes. TCRdb redid clone calling on the multiplex PCR reads using CATT. The data contain about 75,000 delta-chain clones, around 35% of them singletons. Sequencing was carried out using Vdelta1+ gamma-delta thymocytes from the thymus. These receptors came from a boy in the first two years of life who had congenital heart surgery. Each CDR3 is given with its conserved first and last residue. Each record gives: D gene, V gene, J gene, clone size, CDR3 length, CDR3 protein, CDR3 DNA. D genes are given only for firm matches. Size values are once, few and many counts, or a class for expanded clones, and some rows have none.

>TRDD3|TRDV1|TRDJ1|NA|21
CALGELVPLTFPVLGDYKLIF
TGTGCTCTTGGGGAACTAGTTCCCCTAACTTTCCCGGTACTGGGGGATTATAAACTCATCTTT
>TRDD2|TRDV1|TRDJ1|NA|20
CALGELRLSYVIRYTDKLIF
TGTGCTCTTGGGGAATTGAGACTTTCCTACGTTATACGATACACCGATAAACTCATCTTT
>NA|TRDV1|TRDJ1|few|18
CALGEIRGEVPCADKLIF
TGTGCTCTTGGGGAAATTAGGGGTGAGGTGCCTTGCGCCGATAAACTCATCTTT
>NA|TRDV1|TRDJ1|few|17
CALGELWGSLDTDKLIF
TGTGCTCTTGGGGAACTTTGGGGGTCTCTGGACACCGATAAACTCATCTTT
>NA|TRDV1|TRDJ1|NA|16
CALGELSFQYTDKLIF
TGTGCTCTTGGGGAACTCTCCTTCCAGTACACCGATAAACTCATCTTT
>TRDD3|TRDV1|TRDJ1|few|21
CALGYDSDYWGTPWYTDKLIF
TGTGCTCTTGGCTACGATTCCGACTACTGGGGGACTCCTTGGTACACCGATAAACTCATCTTT
>TRDD3|TRDV1|TRDJ1|NA|23
CALGELRPSSPVLGDTAGHKLIF
TGTGCTCTTGGGGAACTAAGGCCTTCCTCGCCTGTACTGGGGGATACCGCGGGTCATAAACTCATCTTT
>TRDD3|TRDV1|TRDJ1|few|20
CALGELDPYAGGFEPTKLIF
TGTGCTCTTGGGGAACTAGATCCCTACGCTGGGGGATTTGAACCCACAAAACTCATCTTT
>TRDD3|TRDV2|TRDJ1|few|19
CACDSPYWGIRPLTDKLIF
TGTGCCTGTGACTCCCCGTACTGGGGGATACGGCCACTCACCGATAAACTCATCTTT
>NA|TRDV1|TRDJ1|NA|19
CALGEPPFLPGGDTDKLIF
TGTGCTCTTGGGGAACCTCCTTTCCTACCGGGGGGGGATACCGATAAACTCATCTTT
>NA|TRDV1|TRDJ1|NA|21
CALGELAFLRTGGHGADKLIF
TGTGCTCTTGGGGAACTCGCCTTCCTACGTACTGGGGGCCACGGCGCCGATAAACTCATCTTT
>TRDD3|TRDV1|TRDJ1|few|20
CALGELSPGWGIRWIDKLIF
TGTGCTCTTGGGGAACTGTCCCCGGGCTGGGGGATACGCTGGATCGATAAACTCATCTTT
>TRDD3|TRDV2|TRDJ1|NA|13
CACDGGYADKLIF
TGTGCCTGTGACGGGGGATACGCCGATAAACTCATCTTT
>NA|TRDV1|TRDJ1|NA|15
CALGELMGCTDKLIF
TGTGCTCTTGGGGAACTAATGGGATGCACCGATAAACTCATCTTT
>TRDD3|TRDV1|TRDJ1|NA|21
CALGEVRSFLPVLGDTDKLIF
TGTGCTCTTGGGGAAGTTCGGTCCTTCCTCCCCGTACTGGGGGATACCGATAAACTCATCTTT
>TRDD3|TRDV1|TRDJ1|NA|16
CALGERGTGGYDKLIF
TGTGCTCTTGGGGAACGGGGTACTGGGGGATACGATAAACTCATCTTT
>NA|TRDV1|TRDJ1|few|25
CALGEQAAFLRPGTGGFPYTDKLIF
TGTGCTCTTGGGGAACAAGCGGCCTTCCTACGACCCGGTACTGGGGGATTCCCGTACACCGATAAACTCATCTTT
>TRDD3|TRDV1|TRDJ1|NA|20
CALGELGGGYRLSVGDKLIF
TGTGCTCTTGGGGAACTAGGTGGGGGATACCGATTGTCCGTAGGGGATAAACTCATCTTT
>TRDD3|TRDV1|TRDJ1|NA|21
CALGEKKSYDLYWGITDKLIF
TGTGCTCTTGGGGAGAAAAAGTCCTACGATCTCTACTGGGGGATCACCGATAAACTCATCTTT
>TRDD3|TRDV1|TRDJ1|NA|17
CALGESAPLGDNDKLIF
TGTGCTCTTGGGGAGTCGGCTCCCCTGGGGGATAACGATAAACTCATCTTT
>NA|TRDV1|TRDJ1|NA|18
CALGENPHPLRSTDKLIF
TGTGCTCTTGGGGAAAATCCTCATCCTCTCCGTAGCACCGATAAACTCATCTTT
>TRDD3|TRDV1|TRDJ1|few|25
CALGTERPGLVGDTIDHPYTDKLIF
TGTGCTCTTGGGACAGAACGTCCCGGGTTGGTGGGGGATACGATTGACCACCCGTACACCGATAAACTCATCTTT
>NA|TRDV1|TRDJ1|NA|17
CALGEPSYRWGTGKLIF
TGTGCTCTTGGGGAGCCTTCCTATCGGTGGGGGACTGGTAAACTCATCTTT
>NA|TRDV1|TRDJ1|NA|19
CALGEEGPPEPSYTDKLIF
TGTGCTCTTGGGGAAGAGGGCCCCCCCGAACCCTCTTACACCGATAAACTCATCTTT
>NA|TRDV2|TRDJ1|NA|17
CACDIWDPGRGTHKLIF
TGTGCCTGTGACATTTGGGATCCGGGCCGGGGGACCCATAAACTCATCTTT
>TRDD3|TRDV1|TRDJ1|few|23
CALGEVRRSPDPYWGILPDKLIF
TGTGCTCTTGGGGAAGTACGACGCTCCCCGGACCCTTACTGGGGGATACTGCCCGATAAACTCATCTTT
>TRDD3|TRDV1|TRDJ1|few|20
CALGDFLPLGDTGWTDKLIF
TGTGCTCTTGGGGACTTCCTACCTCTGGGGGATACGGGATGGACCGATAAACTCATCTTT
>TRDD3|TRDV1|TRDJ1|NA|19
CALGGAHWGDTEYTDKLIF
TGTGCTCTTGGGGGGGCCCATTGGGGGGATACGGAGTACACCGATAAACTCATCTTT
>NA|TRDV1|TRDJ1|few|18
CALGDKPGDAKYTDKLIF
TGTGCTCTTGGGGATAAACCTGGGGATGCCAAGTACACCGATAAACTCATCTTT
>NA|TRDV1|TRDJ1|few|18
CALGELCVAWDWFNKLIF
TGTGCTCTTGGGGAACTTTGCGTAGCTTGGGACTGGTTCAATAAACTCATCTTT
>TRDD3|TRDV1|TRDJ1|few|19
CALGAPPYWGNLYTDKLIF
TGTGCTCTTGGGGCCCCACCGTACTGGGGGAATCTCTACACCGATAAACTCATCTTT
>NA|TRDV1|TRDJ1|NA|17
CALGDQVGGPYTDKLIF
TGTGCTCTTGGGGATCAAGTTGGGGGTCCTTACACCGATAAACTCATCTTT
>TRDD3|TRDV1|TRDJ1|few|22
CALGEPSSLSLGDPTYTDKLIF
TGTGCTCTTGGGGAGCCTTCCTCCCTCAGTCTGGGGGATCCTACGTACACCGATAAACTCATCTTT
>TRDD3|TRDV1|TRDJ1|few|17
CALGELRAGGQRDKLIF
TGTGCTCTTGGGGAGCTCCGAGCTGGGGGACAGCGTGATAAACTCATCTTT
>NA|TRDV1|TRDJ1|few|20
CALRLPTRSGGYPYTDKLIF
TGTGCTCTCCGCCTTCCTACGCGGTCTGGGGGATATCCGTACACCGATAAACTCATCTTT
>NA|TRDV1|TRDJ1|few|17
CALGELAYWAYTDKLIF
TGTGCTCTTGGGGAACTGGCGTACTGGGCTTACACCGATAAACTCATCTTT
>NA|TRDV2|TRDJ1|few|12
CACDTTRNGLIF
TGTGCCTGTGACACGACTCGTAACGGACTCATCTTT
>NA|TRDV1|TRDJ1|NA|19
CALGEGSGVIRGYTDKLIF
TGTGCTCTTGGGGAAGGGTCTGGGGTGATACGCGGGTACACCGATAAACTCATCTTT
>TRDD3|TRDV1|TRDJ1|few|22
CALAPGPILGDTQPRHTDKLIF
TGTGCTCTTGCCCCGGGCCCTATACTGGGGGATACGCAACCCCGGCACACCGATAAACTCATCTTT
>TRDD3|TRDV1|TRDJ1|NA|18
CALGVPPSALGDTDKLIF
TGTGCTCTTGGGGTCCCCCCTTCCGCACTGGGGGATACCGATAAACTCATCTTT
>NA|TRDV1|TRDJ1|NA|19
CALGVHYEFIGHDTDKLIF
TGTGCTCTTGGGGTTCACTACGAGTTCATCGGGCACGATACCGATAAACTCATCTTT
>TRDD3|TRDV1|TRDJ1|NA|21
CALGEAFLRTVLGDSTDKLIF
TGTGCTCTTGGGGAAGCCTTCTTACGAACCGTACTGGGGGACTCCACCGATAAACTCATCTTT
>NA|TRDV1|TRDJ1|NA|19
CALGPSSGALSQYTDKLIF
TGTGCTCTCGGACCTAGCTCTGGTGCCCTAAGTCAGTACACCGATAAACTCATCTTT
>TRDD3|TRDV1|TRDJ1|NA|23
CALGALPLLMVLGAEPYTDKLIF
TGTGCTCTTGGGGCACTTCCTCTGCTTATGGTACTGGGGGCCGAACCTTACACCGATAAACTCATCTTT
>NA|TRDV2|TRDJ1|few|15
CACDTGRGRTDKLIF
TGTGCCTGTGACACCGGGAGGGGTCGCACCGATAAACTCATCTTT
>TRDD3|TRDV1|TRDJ1|few|20
CALGELALLLGDNTGDKLIF
TGTGCTCTTGGGGAACTAGCCCTCCTACTGGGGGATAATACCGGCGATAAACTCATCTTT
>NA|TRDV1|TRDJ1|NA|17
CALRSALWTPHTDKLIF
TGTGCTCTGCGGAGTGCACTCTGGACCCCGCACACCGATAAACTCATCTTT
>TRDD3|TRDV1|TRDJ1|NA|21
CALGELEPARRVLGDTDKLIF
TGTGCTCTTGGGGAACTAGAACCAGCCCGTAGGGTACTGGGGGATACCGATAAACTCATCTTT
>NA|TRDV1|TRDJ1|NA|21
CALERVFLRSLGIQGADKLIF
TGTGCTCTTGAGAGGGTCTTCCTACGTAGTTTGGGGATACAGGGGGCCGATAAACTCATCTTT
>TRDD3|TRDV2|TRDJ1|NA|19
CAWCALLLYWGRYTDKLIF
TGTGCATGGTGTGCTCTTCTTCTGTACTGGGGGCGATACACCGATAAACTCATCTTT